Only a few counts were recorded for the clone carrying this T cell receptor (beta chain). This sample was included in a study of T-cell reconstitution after alpha-beta-depleted transplantation in children. The authors prepared the TCRbeta library with unique molecular identifiers. TCRdb re-analysed the PCR reads in MiXCR, keeping a single row per CDR3 protein. The top ten clones hold roughly 0.84% of a sample with approximately 630,000 distinct CDR3 sequences, approximately 14% of them seen once. This CDR3 is 16 amino acids long. In germline, CDR1 is SEHNR, CDR2 FQNEAQ (reference sequence). Trimming removed 1 base at V and 3 bases at J, with 15 bases between.

V and J are TRBV7-9 and TRBJ1-1; TRBD1 is a possible D gene (5 bases). The sequence derives from a girl aged 2 to 10 with congenital amegakaryocytic thrombocytopenia, due to receive a stem cell transplant. This specimen consisted of PBMCs, obtained before TCRalphabeta/CD19-depleted stem cell transplant. The CDR3, as DNA: TGTGCCAGCAGCTTAGTAGTGTCGGGGGAGGACACTGAAGCTTTCTTT. Its protein product is CASSLVVSGEDTEAFF. The variable domain in full, completed from reference TRBV7-9 and TRBJ1-1, reads DTGVSQNPRHKITKRGQNVTFRCDPISEHNRLYWYRQTLGQGPEFLTYFQNEAQLEKSRLLSDRFSAERPKGSFSTLEIQRTEQGDSAMYLCASSLVVSGEDTEAFFGQGTRLTVV.